One sample yielded the 17 T cell receptor beta chains listed below, sequenced in a study of T cells after posttransplantation cyclophosphamide. Sequencing used immunoSEQ multiplex PCR; TCRdb keeps in-frame clones, though not all of them. The table includes approximately 50,000 clones, 94% detected once. The sample comprised PBMCs. These receptors all stem from a woman in her 30s in good health and a related stem cell transplant donor.

This chain connects TRBV6-5 to TRBJ1-6, with D unclear. Germline values: CDR1 MNHEY, CDR2 SVGAGI. This CDR3 comprises 14 residues. V gave up 5 bases and J gave up 7 bases, with 12 bases separating them. The CDR3 nucleotides are TGTGCCAGCAGTGGCGGGTTCGGGAATTCACCCCTCCACTTT. It translates to CASSGGFGNSPLHF.

The gene calls are TRBV7-9 and TRBJ2-5, with 8 bases identical to TRBD1. CDR3 size: 16 residues. Germline V lookup: CDR1 SEHNR, CDR2 FQNEAQ (reference sequence). V gave up 3 bases and J gave up 5 bases; unmatched junction bases: 11. The CDR3, as DNA: TGTGCCAGCAGCTTTTCACCAGGGGGCGCCGGGGAGACCCAGTACTTC. This sequence encodes CASSFSPGGAGETQYF. Using reference TRBV7-9 and TRBJ2-5 for the parts outside the CDR3, the full variable domain is DTGVSQNPRHKITKRGQNVTFRCDPISEHNRLYWYRQTLGQGPEFLTYFQNEAQLEKSRLLSDRFSAERPKGSFSTLEIQRTEQGDSAMYLCASSFSPGGAGETQYFGPGTRLLVL.

The chain uses TRBV19 and TRBJ2-5; TRBD2 might be the D (5 bases). V lost 4 bases, J lost 8 bases, and 14 bases lay in between. The CDR3 runs to 13 residues. The germline V gene encodes CDR1 LNHDA and CDR2 SQIVND (reference sequence). The CDR3 here is CASSTSTGKTQYF. The DNA for the CDR3 is TGTGCCAGTAGTACGTCAACGGGGAAAACCCAGTACTTC.

V usage is TRBV6-6 and J usage is TRBJ1-5; 7 bases are a match to TRBD1. Germline assignment: CDR1 MNHNY and CDR2 SVGAGI (reference sequence). With V trimmed by 7 bases and J by 6 bases, 3 bases remained unmatched. The CDR3 is made up of 12 amino acids. The CDR3, as DNA: TGTGCCAGCACCCAGGGGGGTCAGCCCCAGCATTTT. Translated, it gives CASTQGGQPQHF.

The rearrangement joins TRBV15 to TRBJ1-4, with D hard to call. The CDR3 contains 15 residues. V lost 0 bases and J 8 bases, leaving 13 bases between the germline ends. CDR1 is LNHNV, CDR2 YYDKDF, per germline (reference sequence). The CDR3 here is CATSRDFNEGEKLFF. The CDR3 DNA reads as TGTGCCACCAGCAGAGATTTTAACGAGGGAGAAAAACTGTTTTTT.

This clone has just one count. The chain couples TRBV4-2 to TRBJ1-4; no reliable D call. Between the trimmed V and J ends, which lost 0 bases and 5 bases, there was a span of 13 bases. The CDR3 is 16 residues long. CDR1 and CDR2 from the germline V gene are LGHNA and YNFKEQ. DNA of the CDR3: TGTGCCAGCAGCCAAGAAATACGGGGTGGAAATGAAAAACTGTTTTTT. This gives the protein CASSQEIRGGNEKLFF.

This clone was observed once. The chain uses TRBV12-5 and TRBJ2-4, with D perhaps matching TRBD1 (6 bases). There are 16 residues in the CDR3. Germline V gene data show CDR1 as LGHNT and CDR2 as FRNRAP. V lost 6 bases and J 3 bases, leaving 18 bases between the germline ends. This CDR3 reads CASGKGTTADKNIQYF. CDR3 DNA sequence: TGTGCTAGTGGGAAGGGGACAACCGCCGACAAAAACATTCAGTACTTC.

The rearrangement uses TRBV5-4 and TRBJ2-5; 7 bases map to TRBD2. V lost 4 bases, J lost 5 bases, and 17 bases stayed unmatched. The CDR3 spans 17 residues. Germline lookup yields CDR1 SGHNT and CDR2 YYREEE (reference sequence). CDR3 nucleotide sequence: TGTGCCAGCAGCCCGGGAGGCGGAACCGGGCGGGGTGAGACCCAGTACTTC. This gives the protein CASSPGGGTGRGETQYF.

On this clone: Additional DNA sequences in this sample encode the identical CDR3. The chain combines TRBV9 with TRBJ1-2; 8 nucleotides agree with TRBD1. V lost 3 bases to trimming and J lost 4 bases; unmatched junction nucleotides: 2. The CDR3 sequence is 13 residues long. The germline CDR1 and CDR2 sequences are SGDLS and YYNGEE. CDR3 residues: CASSAGTGYGYTF. The DNA of the CDR3 is TGTGCCAGCAGCGCCGGGACAGGCTATGGCTACACCTTC. The full variable domain, completed using reference TRBV9 and TRBJ1-2, is DSGVTQTPKHLITATGQRVTLRCSPRSGDLSVYWYQQSLDQGLQFLIQYYNGEERAKGNILERFSAQQFPDLHSELNLSSLELGDSALYFCASSAGTGYGYTFGSGTRLTVV.

The chain is built from TRBV5-1 and TRBJ2-1, with 7 nucleotides matching TRBD1. The CDR3 runs 15 residues. Germline CDR1 SGHRS, CDR2 YFSETQ. Trimming removed 5 bases from V and 0 bases from J; junction bases left unmatched: 5. CDR3 sequence (DNA): TGCGCCAGCAGTCGGGGACAGAGCTCCTACAATGAGCAGTTCTTC. Translated: CASSRGQSSYNEQFF.

The chain uses TRBV6-5 and TRBJ1-6; 7 positions match TRBD1. CDR3 length: 14 amino acids. The trim removed 6 bases at V and 10 bases at J, leaving 9 bases unmatched. Looked up from germline, CDR1 is MNHEY and CDR2 is SVGAGI. CDR3 amino acids: CASSRGQTVSPLHF. CDR3 DNA: TGTGCCAGCAGCCGGGGACAGACAGTCTCACCCCTCCACTTT.

This chain uses TRBV10-3 with TRBJ2-7; a weak D match, TRBD1 (6 bases). This CDR3 spans 14 amino acids. Trimming cost V 10 bases and J 4 bases, with 20 bases left between them. The germline V gene encodes CDR1 ENHRY and CDR2 SYGVKD. Written as DNA, the CDR3 is TGTGCCACCACTAGGGACACCGGTATTTACGAGCAGTACTTC. It codes for CATTRDTGIYEQYF.

V is TRBV5-1 and J is TRBJ1-4, with TRBD1 matching 7 bases. Trimming took 0 bases from V and 7 from J; bases not matched to a gene: 6. The length of the CDR3 is 15 residues. The V gene's germline CDR1 is SGHRS and CDR2 YFSETQ. This CDR3 reads CASSLDVQGTEKLFF. The CDR3 DNA reads as TGCGCCAGCAGCTTGGACGTACAGGGGACTGAAAAACTGTTTTTT.

This clone was recorded once. The V gene is TRBV15, the J gene TRBJ2-5; D not certain. In germline, CDR1 is LNHNV, CDR2 YYDKDF (reference sequence). Trimming removed 4 bases at V and 4 bases at J, with 4 bases between. This CDR3 contains 11 residues. This chain's CDR3 is CATSKRETQYF. CDR3 nucleotides: TGTGCCACCAGCAAGAGAGAGACCCAGTACTTC.

The chain links TRBV27 to TRBJ2-7; D might be TRBD1 (5 bases). This CDR3 has 16 residues. With 3 bases removed from V and 7 bases from J, the gap between germline ends came to 22 bases. CDR1 is MNHEY and CDR2 is SMNVEV in the germline V gene (reference sequence). The CDR3 loop is CASSFEQSTLPGEQYF. CDR3 in DNA: TGTGCCAGCAGTTTCGAACAGTCGACGTTACCAGGGGAGCAGTACTTC.

The CDR3 DNA follows: TGCGCCAGCAGCTCCGACAGGGCGCGTGGAGTTTCACCCCTCCACTTT. This encodes CASSSDRARGVSPLHF. The J gene is TRBJ1-6, the V gene TRBV5-1, with TRBD1 matching 7 bases. The ends lost 3 bases at V and 9 bases at J; junction bases unmatched: 12. This CDR3 is 16 amino acids long. Looked up from germline, CDR1 is SGHRS and CDR2 is YFSETQ.

The chain recombines TRBV27 with TRBJ2-3; a weak D match, TRBD2 (6 bases). This CDR3 spans 15 amino acids. Deletions cut 3 bases from V and 2 bases from J, with 12 bases between. The germline gives CDR1 MNHEY, CDR2 SMNVEV (reference sequence). CDR3 sequence: CASSFGPDYTDTQYF. The DNA of the CDR3 is TGTGCCAGCAGTTTCGGGCCGGACTACACAGATACGCAGTATTTT.